The sequence of this T cell receptor (beta chain) was determined in a study of Graves' ophthalmopathy and Graves' hyperthyroidism. Whole-study results and caveats: Built on 13 signatures, a model told ophthalmopathy apart from stable hyperthyroidism with 87.88% sensitivity and 70% to 82% specificity.

The CDR3 contains 16 residues. Germline loops: CDR1 DFQATT, CDR2 SNEGSKA (reference sequence). RNA transcripts provided the template for amplifying TCR beta CDR3 regions. After a first-round RT-PCR with HTBI primers, a second-round multiplex PCR was run. TCRdb passed the multiplex PCR reads through MiXCR, listing each CDR3 protein once. The data contain 200,000 to 250,000 distinct CDR3 sequences, 40% to 50% of them singletons. PBMCs came from less than 12 ml of fresh peripheral blood. Of note for this clonotype: Its matching antigen is unknown.

The sequenced sample consisted of peripheral blood. The receptor's source is an adult man with Graves' ophthalmopathy. The chain joins TRBV20-1 to TRBJ2-7, with 8 bases that match TRBD1. The CDR3 reads CSVTAGFQQGDYEQYF. The CDR3 DNA reads as TGCAGCGTAACTGCTGGGTTTCAACAGGGGGACTACGAGCAGTACTTC.